The 5 T cell receptor beta chains given below trace back to one sample, sequenced in a study of cytomegalovirus exposure and HLA in healthy donors (TCRdb year 2017). The receptor library was made with the immunoSEQ multiplex PCR assay. For the multiplex PCR, a mixture combining 60 forward primers for TCR Vbeta segments and 13 reverse primers for TCR Jbeta segments was used. What TCRdb holds here is the immuneACCESS table cut down to in-frame rearrangements. Part of the clones is not present; checked against another copy, under half of the missing clones reflect an unresolved V gene, and the others are unexplained. Across this sample there are around 100,000 clones, with roughly two thirds seen only once. 2% to 2.5% of the sample is taken by the ten largest. Sequencing was carried out using PBMCs. These receptors were taken from a woman in her twenties or thirties in good health and CMV-seronegative.

The rearrangement links TRBV28 to TRBJ2-3, with TRBD2 identical over 8 bases. The CDR3 sequence is 13 residues long. The V and J ends lost 2 bases and 5 bases, in that order; junction bases with no gene match: 0. CDR1 and CDR2 from the germline V gene are MDHEN and SYDVKM. The CDR3 sequence: CASSLLAGDTQYF. CDR3 sequence (DNA): TGTGCCAGCAGTTTACTAGCGGGAGATACGCAGTATTTT.

V gene TRBV27 combines with J gene TRBJ2-5; D may be TRBD1 (5 bases). The germline V gene has CDR1 MNHEY and CDR2 SMNVEV (reference sequence). V was pared by 5 bases and J by 0 bases, with 13 bases between. CDR3 length: 15 amino acids. CDR3 loop: CASSPETEYQETQYF. DNA of the CDR3: TGTGCCAGCAGTCCGGAGACAGAGTACCAAGAGACCCAGTACTTC.

V gene TRBV6-5 combines with J gene TRBJ1-1; D remains unclear. The CDR3 has 13 amino acids. Germline loops: CDR1 MNHEY, CDR2 SVGAGI. Trimming removed 4 bases from V and 2 bases from J, with 8 bases in between. CDR3 coding DNA: TGTGCCAGCAGTTCCGGGGTCAACACTGAAGCTTTCTTT. Residues: CASSSGVNTEAFF.

The V call is TRBV15, the J call TRBJ2-7; the match to TRBD1 covers 9 bases. V shed 0 bases and J 3 bases; nucleotides not matched to a gene: 3. The CDR3 contains 15 residues. Germline V gene sequence: CDR1 LNHNV, CDR2 YYDKDF (reference sequence). CDR3 nucleotide sequence: TGTGCCACCAGCAGAGATGGGACAGGGAACTACGAGCAGTACTTC. It is translated as CATSRDGTGNYEQYF.

V usage is TRBV4-3 and J usage is TRBJ2-7, with 10 bases fitting TRBD1. The CDR3 contains 15 residues. Trimming removed 0 bases from V and 2 bases from J; junction bases left unmatched: 1. Germline loops: CDR1 LGHNA, CDR2 YSLEER. The CDR3 protein is CASSQDGQGAYEQYF. The CDR3 bases are TGCGCCAGCAGCCAAGACGGACAGGGGGCCTACGAGCAGTACTTC.